Shown below are 30 T cell receptor beta chains from a single sample sequenced in a study of CD8+ T cells in alopecia areata. cDNA serving as the sequencing template came from extracted, reverse transcribed RNA. Profiled with immunoSEQ multiplex PCR; TCRdb holds only in-frame clones, not every one. The sample records some 220,000 clones, approximately 57% being singletons. Stated treatment: oral pan-JAK inhibitor, 5-10 mg twice daily. This sample comprised CD4+ T cells sorted from blood, obtained at week 4, from a patient treated with tofacitinib. The source is a human donor with alopecia areata.

This clone came up many times. This chain uses TRBV10-3 with TRBJ2-3, with D possibly being TRBD2 (5 bases). Trimming took 6 bases from V and 5 from J, leaving 15 bases between them. From germline, CDR1 is ENHRY and CDR2 SYGVKD. This CDR3 has 14 residues. The CDR3 coding sequence is TGTGCCATCAGGCCTACTAGTTCTGAAGATACGCAGTATTTT. Its translation: CAIRPTSSEDTQYF.

This chain joins TRBV7-3 and TRBJ1-1; TRBD1 agrees at 7 bases. The CDR3 is 14 residues long. Trimming took 5 bases from V and 3 from J; bases not matched to a gene: 6. Looked up from germline, CDR1 is SGHTA and CDR2 is FQGTGA. This chain's CDR3 is CASSLQGRDTEAFF. The CDR3 DNA follows: TGTGCCAGCAGCCTACAGGGGCGGGACACTGAAGCTTTCTTT.

This clone was found a few times. The chain joins TRBV9 to TRBJ2-3; 9 bases map to TRBD1. CDR1 and CDR2 from the germline V gene are SGDLS and YYNGEE. V dropped 5 bases and J dropped 1; count of bases not matched to a gene: 5. The CDR3 is 15 amino acids. CDR3 residues: CASSAGTGRTDTQYF. CDR3 nucleotides: TGTGCCAGCAGTGCCGGGACAGGGCGCACAGATACGCAGTATTTT.

The chain uses TRBV9 and TRBJ2-1, with D perhaps matching TRBD2 (6 bases). The CDR3 totals 17 residues. V was clipped by 0 bases and J by 0 bases, with 13 bases between them. Germline lookup yields CDR1 SGDLS and CDR2 YYNGEE. The CDR3 here is CASSVGGGVSSYNEQFF. The CDR3 DNA reads as TGTGCCAGCAGCGTAGGCGGCGGGGTTAGCTCCTACAATGAGCAGTTCTTC.

In this sample, this clone turned up a few times. The chain joins TRBV4-1 to TRBJ2-2; 11 nucleotides agree with TRBD1. Losses at the gene ends were 4 bases for V and 8 bases for J; bases not matched to a gene: 3. The CDR3 is made up of 14 amino acids. The germline CDR1 and CDR2 sequences are MGHRA and YSYEKL. The CDR3 nucleotides read TGCGCCAGCAGCCGGACAGGGGGCGGAGGGGAGCTGTTTTTT. It is translated as CASSRTGGGGELFF.

CDR3 sequence (DNA): TGTGCCAGCAGGGAGACAGTGACGAGGGGTGGCTACACCTTC. Amino acid sequence: CASRETVTRGGYTF. This chain uses TRBV6-5 with TRBJ1-2; possible D gene TRBD1, 5 bases. V shed 6 bases and J shed 7 bases, with 18 bases lying between them. CDR1 and CDR2 from the germline V gene are MNHEY and SVGAGI. This CDR3 has 14 residues.

J is TRBJ1-2 and V is TRBV6-5; a weak D match, TRBD1 (5 bases). The CDR3 length is 13 residues. Per germline, CDR1 MNHEY and CDR2 SVGAGI. V was shortened by 8 bases and J by 1 base, with 11 bases between the two germline ends. The CDR3 bases are TGTGCCAGCGGGTCACAGGATAACTATGGCTACACCTTC. Translating gives CASGSQDNYGYTF.

This clone was observed a handful of times. The rearrangement joins TRBV19 to TRBJ1-5; maybe TRBD1 (6 bases). There are 16 residues in the CDR3. Trimming shortened V by 5 bases and J by 2 bases, and 16 bases separated the two germline ends. Germline V gene data show CDR1 as LNHDA and CDR2 as SQIVND (reference sequence). The CDR3 loop is CASSAEQGLGNQPQHF. CDR3 bases: TGTGCCAGTAGTGCAGAACAGGGTCTCGGCAATCAGCCCCAGCATTTT.

The CDR3 nucleotides are TGTGCCAGCAGCCGACAGGGATGGAATTGGTACTTC. Protein: CASSRQGWNWYF. V gene TRBV14 combines with J gene TRBJ2-5; 7 bases agree with TRBD1. Unmatched junction bases numbered 9, after V lost 4 bases and J lost 13 bases. The CDR3 loop spans 12 amino acids. From germline, CDR1 is SGHDN and CDR2 FVKESK. The full variable domain, its missing parts supplied by reference TRBV14 and TRBJ2-5, is EAGVTQFPSHSVIEKGQTVTLRCDPISGHDNLYWYRRVMGKEIKFLLHFVKESKQDESGMPNNRFLAERTGGTYSTLKVQPAELEDSGVYFCASSRQGWNWYFGPGTRLLVL.

This clone was counted only a few times. The chain links TRBV6-6 to TRBJ2-6, with unresolved D. CDR3 length: 16 amino acids. Germline V gives CDR1 MNHNY, CDR2 SVGAGI (reference sequence). The germline V and J ends were trimmed by 5 bases and 0 bases, with 11 bases remaining between them. CDR3 nucleotides: TGTGCCAGCAGTCGCCGTGAGCGCTCTGGGGCCAACGTCCTGACTTTC. Translating it yields CASSRRERSGANVLTF.

The chain carries TRBV19 and TRBJ1-6, with TRBD1 matching over 11 bases. The CDR3 contains 16 residues. Looked up from germline, CDR1 is LNHDA and CDR2 is SQIVND (reference sequence). The V gene end was trimmed by 4 bases and the J gene end by 7 bases; junction bases not matched to a gene: 6. The chain's CDR3 is CASSTEGTGGNSPLHF. Written as DNA, the CDR3 is TGTGCCAGTAGTACCGAGGGGACAGGGGGAAATTCACCCCTCCACTTT.

V is TRBV9 and J is TRBJ2-5; maybe TRBD1 (6 bases). Deletions cut 6 bases from V and 2 bases from J, with 17 bases between. Germline-derived CDR1 and CDR2 are SGDLS and YYNGEE. The CDR3 extends over 15 amino acids. Here the CDR3 reads CASNPQGVWQETQYF. The CDR3 bases are TGTGCCAGCAACCCACAGGGCGTCTGGCAAGAGACCCAGTACTTC.

This clone was seen a single time. V usage is TRBV27 and J usage is TRBJ1-1; 8 positions agree with TRBD1. After removal of 5 bases from V and 5 bases from J, the junction contained 10 bases not matched to a gene. Germline values: CDR1 MNHEY, CDR2 SMNVEV (reference sequence). This CDR3 region has 15 residues. The CDR3 region is CASSPPDREKTEAFF. In DNA, the CDR3 is TGTGCCAGCAGTCCCCCGGACAGGGAGAAAACTGAAGCTTTCTTT.

The rearrangement uses TRBV4-1 and TRBJ1-5; D is unclear. This CDR3 contains 13 residues. Germline assignment: CDR1 MGHRA and CDR2 YSYEKL. Trimming shortened V by 0 bases and J by 7 bases, and 7 bases separated the two germline ends. CDR3 residues: CASSQDRVQPQHF. Here the CDR3 DNA reads TGCGCCAGCAGCCAAGATAGGGTACAGCCCCAGCATTTT.

This sequence joins TRBV19 and TRBJ2-5, with 12 bases aligning to TRBD2. Germline V CDR1 and CDR2: LNHDA, SQIVND (reference sequence). The CDR3 covers 16 residues. Germline trimming cut 6 bases from V and 2 bases from J; bases unmatched to any gene: 7. Here the CDR3 reads CASSNRLAGDQETQYF. For the CDR3, the DNA is TGTGCCAGTAGCAACCGACTAGCGGGGGATCAAGAGACCCAGTACTTC.

This clone occurred a few times. The chain has TRBV5-1 and TRBJ2-5; 7 nucleotides match TRBD1. CDR3 size: 14 residues. Unmatched junction bases numbered 7, after V lost 6 bases and J lost 2 bases. Germline V gives CDR1 SGHRS, CDR2 YFSETQ. CDR3 residues: CASNPHRGQETQYF. In DNA, the CDR3 is TGCGCCAGCAATCCCCACAGGGGACAAGAGACCCAGTACTTC. Looking up the rest from reference TRBV5-1 and TRBJ2-5 gives the full variable domain: KAGVTQTPRYLIKTRGQQVTLSCSPISGHRSVSWYQQTPGQGLQFLFEYFSETQRNKGNFPGRFSGRQFSNSRSEMNVSTLELGDSALYLCASNPHRGQETQYFGPGTRLLVL.

This clone was detected only once. J is TRBJ1-2 and V is TRBV2; 10 bases align to TRBD1. V was clipped by 5 bases and J by 8 bases; unmatched bases: 5. Germline V gives CDR1 SNHLY, CDR2 FYNNEI. There are 13 residues in the CDR3. CDR3 coding DNA: TGTGCCAGCAGTACCGACAGGGGGCAGGGCTACACCTTC. Amino acid sequence: CASSTDRGQGYTF.

J is TRBJ1-5 and V is TRBV7-9; 7 nucleotides line up with TRBD1. CDR1 is SEHNR and CDR2 is FQNEAQ in the germline V gene (reference sequence). The CDR3 has 14 residues. V shed 6 bases, J shed 5 bases, and the junction held 7 bases outside the gene matches. The DNA of the CDR3 is TGTGCCAGCAGTAATACAGGGGCACATCAGCCCCAGCATTTT. Its translation: CASSNTGAHQPQHF.

This chain uses TRBV11-3 with TRBJ2-3; D not resolved. V shed 1 base and J shed 1 base, with 3 bases lying between them. Germline V gene lookup returns CDR1 SGHNT and CDR2 YENEEA. This CDR3 is built from 13 residues. The DNA of the CDR3 is TGTGCCAGCAGCTTAGGGCGCACAGATACGCAGTATTTT. Amino acids: CASSLGRTDTQYF.

The chain recombines TRBV2 with TRBJ1-6; 8 positions match TRBD1. V lost 8 bases, J lost 5 bases, and 8 bases stayed unmatched. Germline-derived CDR1 and CDR2 are SNHLY and FYNNEI. The CDR3 spans 15 residues. For the CDR3, the DNA is TGTGCCAGCCGGACAGGGCCGGTCCATAATTCACCCCTCCACTTT. It codes for CASRTGPVHNSPLHF.

The CDR3 sequence is CATSTARAGINEQYF. As DNA, the CDR3 is TGTGCCACCAGCACAGCCCGGGCGGGGATTAACGAGCAGTACTTC. The chain is built from TRBV15 and TRBJ2-7; D possibly corresponds to TRBD2 (6 bases). Germline CDR1 LNHNV, CDR2 YYDKDF (reference sequence). Trimming removed 4 bases at V and 5 bases at J, with 18 bases between. The CDR3 extends over 15 amino acids.

The chain joins TRBV11-2 to TRBJ2-3; a weak D match, TRBD1 (6 bases). The CDR3 has 18 amino acids. Germline V CDR1 and CDR2: SGHAT, FQNNGV. The V end was cut by 5 bases, the J end by 0 bases, with 21 bases between. CDR3 protein: CASSPLRGSLSSTDTQYF. The DNA of the CDR3 is TGTGCCAGCAGCCCTTTGAGGGGGAGTCTATCTAGCACAGATACGCAGTATTTT.

V usage is TRBV29-1 and J usage is TRBJ1-1; D gene uncertain. The length of the CDR3 is 15 residues. Per germline, CDR1 SQVTM and CDR2 ANQGSEA. Trimming stripped 2 bases from V and 0 bases from J, with 13 bases between. The CDR3 spells CSVEKVHRVNTEAFF. The CDR3 DNA follows: TGCAGCGTTGAAAAGGTACACAGAGTGAACACTGAAGCTTTCTTT.

The chain recombines TRBV27 with TRBJ1-1; tentative D call: TRBD1 (6 bases). Deletions cut 6 bases from V and 8 bases from J, with 19 bases between. The germline V gene has CDR1 MNHEY and CDR2 SMNVEV (reference sequence). This CDR3 comprises 14 residues. In nucleotides, the CDR3 is TGTGCCAGCAGAGCCTTTACAGGGCGGGGGGAAGCTTTCTTT. It translates to CASRAFTGRGEAFF.

The count of this clone is one. The chain has TRBV11-2 and TRBJ1-2; a weak D match, TRBD1 (6 bases). Trimming shortened V by 0 bases and J by 4 bases, and 15 bases separated the two germline ends. CDR1 SGHAT and CDR2 FQNNGV come from the germline V gene. The CDR3 contains 16 residues. The CDR3 sequence is CASSLEGRGAVYGYTF. CDR3 sequence (DNA): TGTGCCAGCAGCTTAGAGGGCCGGGGGGCCGTCTATGGCTACACCTTC.

This chain links TRBV5-1 with TRBJ1-1; D is undetermined. V lost 4 bases to trimming and J lost 1 base, with 8 bases between them. This CDR3 is 13 amino acids long. Germline V gene sequence: CDR1 SGHRS, CDR2 YFSETQ. CDR3 amino acids: CASSGDWNTEAFF. As DNA, the CDR3 is TGCGCCAGCAGCGGAGATTGGAACACTGAAGCTTTCTTT.

This clone turned up a few times. The genes are TRBV15 and TRBJ2-7; TRBD1 might be the D (5 bases). V was pared by 5 bases and J by 4 bases, with 15 bases between. Per germline, CDR1 LNHNV and CDR2 YYDKDF (reference sequence). This CDR3 spans 14 amino acids. For the CDR3, the DNA is TGTGCCACCAGCGGCCTGGAACAGGAGTACGAGCAGTACTTC. This sequence encodes CATSGLEQEYEQYF. The full variable domain, its missing parts supplied by reference TRBV15 and TRBJ2-7, is DAMVIQNPRYQVTQFGKPVTLSCSQTLNHNVMYWYQQKSSQAPKLLFHYYDKDFNNEADTPDNFQSRRPNTSFCFLDIRSPGLGDTAMYLCATSGLEQEYEQYFGPGTRLTVT.

This clone was seen repeatedly, ten times or more. The V gene is TRBV7-9, the J gene TRBJ1-2; no firm D call. The CDR3 extends over 11 amino acids. CDR1 SEHNR and CDR2 FQNEAQ come from the germline V gene (reference sequence). V was shortened by 2 bases and J by 10 bases, with 8 bases between the two germline ends. The CDR3 sequence is CASSLMKDYTF. The CDR3 coding sequence is TGTGCCAGCAGCTTAATGAAGGACTACACCTTC.

Only a few counts were recorded for this clone. Other DNA sequences of this sample code for an identical CDR3. This sequence joins TRBV30 and TRBJ2-1, with D unclear. The CDR3 runs to 11 residues. The germline V and J ends were trimmed by 2 bases and 5 bases, with 4 bases remaining between them. Germline V gene sequence: CDR1 GTSNPN, CDR2 SVGIG (reference sequence). The chain's CDR3 is CAWSRNNEQFF. CDR3 DNA: TGTGCCTGGAGTCGAAACAATGAGCAGTTCTTC.

A few counts support this clone. V and J are TRBV7-3 and TRBJ1-6; D is uncertain. The V gene's germline CDR1 is SGHTA and CDR2 FQGTGA. The V and J ends lost 2 bases and 7 bases respectively, with 12 bases between them. CDR3 size: 15 residues. The CDR3 DNA reads as TGTGCCAGCAGCTTAGTTGGGGATGGAAATTCACCCCTCCACTTT. Translation: CASSLVGDGNSPLHF. The variable domain in full, with the rest retrieved from reference TRBV7-3 and TRBJ1-6, is GAGVSQTPSNKVTEKGKYVELRCDPISGHTALYWYRQSLGQGPEFLIYFQGTGAADDSGLPNDRFFAVRPEGSVSTLKIQRTERGDSAVYLCASSLVGDGNSPLHFGNGTRLTVT.